One and the same sample provided the 22 T cell receptor beta chains below, sequenced in a study of OX40 agonist ivuxolimab in advanced cancers. Some clones are missing from TCRdb's copy, which holds only in-frame ones; the method was immunoSEQ multiplex PCR. The sample records about 77,000 clones, 80% to 90% being singletons. The sample was CD4+ or CD8+ T cells sorted from blood, taken in a trial of the OX40 agonist ivuxolimab. These receptor sequences come from an adult with an advanced solid tumor such as melanoma, head and neck, liver or kidney cancer.

The gene calls are TRBV2 and TRBJ2-2, with D perhaps matching TRBD2 (5 bases). Germline V gene sequence: CDR1 SNHLY, CDR2 FYNNEI. The CDR3 covers 13 residues. V lost 6 bases and J 1 base, leaving 6 bases between the germline ends. The DNA of the CDR3 is TGTGCCAGCAGGAGGGAGAACACCGGGGAGCTGTTTTTT. It encodes CASRRENTGELFF.

The chain has TRBV14 and TRBJ2-3, with 15 nucleotides matching TRBD2. J lost 3 bases, V lost 6 bases, and 4 bases had no gene match. Looked up from germline, CDR1 is SGHDN and CDR2 is FVKESK. CDR3 size: 16 residues. DNA for the CDR3: TGTGCCAGCAGTCGGGGGACTAGCGGGAGGACAGATACGCAGTATTTT. Residues: CASSRGTSGRTDTQYF.

The chain is built from TRBV6-5 and TRBJ2-7, with TRBD2 matching over 13 bases. The germline V gene encodes CDR1 MNHEY and CDR2 SVGAGI. Trimming took 6 bases from V and 3 from J; bases not matched to a gene: 5. The CDR3 is 15 amino acids. DNA of the CDR3: TGTGCCAGCAGAGCCGGGACTAGCGGGGACTACGAGCAGTACTTC. Its translation: CASRAGTSGDYEQYF.

The rearrangement links TRBV6-5 to TRBJ2-4, with 7 positions matching TRBD1. Looked up from germline, CDR1 is MNHEY and CDR2 is SVGAGI. The V and J ends lost 5 bases and 4 bases, in that order; junction bases with no gene match: 8. This CDR3 contains 15 residues. This chain's CDR3 is CASSPTGERKNIQYF. As DNA, the CDR3 is TGTGCCAGCAGTCCCACAGGGGAGAGAAAAAACATTCAGTACTTC.

The chain combines TRBV18 with TRBJ1-5; 7 bases are shared with TRBD1. This CDR3 is built from 17 residues. Germline V lookup: CDR1 KGHSH, CDR2 LQKENI. V shed 1 base, J shed 2 bases, and the junction held 8 bases outside the gene matches. CDR3: CASSPLPAGGGNQPQHF. The CDR3 DNA reads as TGTGCCAGCTCACCACTTCCCGCAGGGGGGGGCAATCAGCCCCAGCATTTT.

This clone appeared a single time. The chain employs TRBV6-1 and TRBJ2-5; 14 nucleotides match TRBD2. V lost 9 bases and J lost 5; bases outside the gene matches: 8. Per germline, CDR1 MNHNS and CDR2 SASEGT. CDR3 length: 15 amino acids. The CDR3 nucleotides are TGTGCCAGTTCGACTAGCGGGGGGGCCTTCGAGACCCAGTACTTC. This translates into CASSTSGGAFETQYF.

The chain is built from TRBV28 and TRBJ2-5, with 7 positions matching TRBD1. Losses at the gene ends were 3 bases for V and 6 bases for J; bases not matched to a gene: 16. The CDR3 totals 17 residues. CDR1 and CDR2 (germline): MDHEN, SYDVKM. CDR3 nucleotides: TGTGCCAGCAGTTTCCCCGGGACAGAGGGCGAGGGAAAGACCCAGTACTTC. Amino acids: CASSFPGTEGEGKTQYF.

V gene TRBV6-1 combines with J gene TRBJ1-5; 10 bases align to TRBD1. The CDR3 is 15 amino acids. The V and J ends lost 6 bases and 6 bases, in that order; junction bases with no gene match: 8. The V gene's germline CDR1 is MNHNS and CDR2 SASEGT. The CDR3 bases are TGTGCCAGCAGCGACAGGGGGCGGGTAGGTCAGCCCCAGCATTTT. Protein product: CASSDRGRVGQPQHF.

The V and J genes are TRBV28 and TRBJ1-5; possibly TRBD1 for D (5 bases). This CDR3 spans 16 amino acids. CDR1 is MDHEN, CDR2 SYDVKM, per germline. V shed 5 bases and J shed 5 bases, with 19 bases lying between them. CDR3 sequence reads: CASSVGYRYNDQPQHF. For the CDR3, the DNA is TGTGCCAGCAGTGTGGGATACAGGTATAACGATCAGCCCCAGCATTTT.

V usage is TRBV4-1 and J usage is TRBJ2-1; 12 bases match TRBD2. After removal of 3 bases from V and 5 bases from J, the junction contained 2 bases not matched to a gene. CDR3 length equals 15 residues. Per the germline V gene, CDR1 is MGHRA and CDR2 is YSYEKL. CDR3 in amino acids: CASSQTSGGDNEQFF. DNA for the CDR3: TGCGCCAGCAGCCAGACTAGCGGGGGAGACAATGAGCAGTTCTTC.

The chain is built from TRBV11-2 and TRBJ1-2; D ambiguous. The V gene's germline CDR1 is SGHAT and CDR2 FQNNGV. V was pared by 4 bases and J by 3 bases, with 9 bases between. The CDR3 totals 13 residues. This chain's CDR3 is CASSSTRYYGYTF. Written as DNA, the CDR3 is TGTGCCAGCAGCTCTACTCGATACTATGGCTACACCTTC.

Here the CDR3 reads CASSLDAGDYNEQFF. CDR3 bases: TGCGCCAGCAGCTTGGATGCGGGGGACTACAATGAGCAGTTCTTC. The rearrangement uses TRBV5-1 and TRBJ2-1, with 7 bases identical to TRBD2. The V gene end was trimmed by 0 bases and the J gene end by 3 bases; junction bases not matched to a gene: 3. From germline, CDR1 is SGHRS and CDR2 YFSETQ. This CDR3 is built from 15 residues.

V and J are TRBV18 and TRBJ1-1, with 11 bases lining up with TRBD1. Germline-derived CDR1 and CDR2 are KGHSH and LQKENI. The V gene end was trimmed by 3 bases and the J gene end by 10 bases; junction bases not matched to a gene: 1. The length of the CDR3 is 12 residues. The CDR3 spells CASSPGQGGAFF. The CDR3 DNA sequence: TGTGCCAGCTCACCGGGACAGGGGGGAGCTTTCTTT.

In DNA, the CDR3 is TGTGCCAGCAGTGAAGGTTCTCTGCGGGGGACGGGAGAGACCCAGTACTTC. Translating gives CASSEGSLRGTGETQYF. The chain recombines TRBV6-1 with TRBJ2-5; 7 bases fit TRBD2. From germline, CDR1 is MNHNS and CDR2 SASEGT. This CDR3 contains 17 residues. Trimming cost V 1 base and J 4 bases; bases outside gene matches: 12.

The chain recombines TRBV9 with TRBJ2-3; 8 nucleotides line up with TRBD2. Germline V gene lookup returns CDR1 SGDLS and CDR2 YYNGEE. Unmatched junction bases numbered 7, after V lost 0 bases and J lost 1 base. The CDR3 is made up of 17 amino acids. CDR3 nucleotides: TGTGCCAGCAGCGTAGCGTCCAGCGGGGGCCGCACAGATACGCAGTATTTT. It translates to CASSVASSGGRTDTQYF.

This clone showed up just once. The chain employs TRBV25-1 and TRBJ1-3; D unresolved. The CDR3 has 14 amino acids. Germline V gene data show CDR1 as MGHDK and CDR2 as SYGVNS. Trimming stripped 6 bases from V and 1 base from J, with 10 bases between. The CDR3, as DNA: TGTGCCAGCAGAGCTCAGAGTTCTGGAAACACCATATATTTT. Protein sequence: CASRAQSSGNTIYF.

CDR3 in DNA: TGCAGCGTTGTCCCCCGGGGAGAGACCCAGTACTTC. It codes for CSVVPRGETQYF. The rearrangement uses TRBV29-1 and TRBJ2-5, with D tentatively TRBD2 (5 bases). V gave up 4 bases and J gave up 4 bases, with 10 bases separating them. Germline CDR1 and CDR2: SQVTM and ANQGSEA. This CDR3 is 12 amino acids long. The full variable domain, in which reference TRBV29-1 and TRBJ2-5 provide the parts outside the CDR3, is SAVISQKPSRDICQRGTSLTIQCQVDSQVTMMFWYRQQPGQSLTLIATANQGSEATYESGFVIDKFPISRPNLTFSTLTVSNMSPEDSSIYLCSVVPRGETQYFGPGTRLLVL.

The chain couples TRBV29-1 to TRBJ1-2; the D is unclear. This CDR3 is 16 amino acids long. Deletions cut 4 bases from V and 0 bases from J, with 18 bases between. Germline V CDR1 and CDR2: SQVTM, ANQGSEA. The CDR3 DNA reads as TGCAGCGTTGTCTCAGATTGGGCCAGTTCTAACTATGGCTACACCTTC. Its protein is CSVVSDWASSNYGYTF.

The chain uses TRBV10-2 and TRBJ2-2; 8 positions agree with TRBD2. Germline CDR1 and CDR2: WSHSY and SAAADI. The CDR3 extends over 15 amino acids. Germline trimming cut 7 bases from V and 1 base from J; bases unmatched to any gene: 5. This CDR3 is CASIDGRVNTGELFF. CDR3 bases: TGCGCCAGCATCGACGGGAGGGTGAACACCGGGGAGCTGTTTTTT.

This chain connects TRBV9 to TRBJ2-3, with TRBD1 matching 9 bases. The CDR3 runs 17 residues. Germline V CDR1 and CDR2: SGDLS, YYNGEE. V dropped 3 bases and J dropped 3; count of bases not matched to a gene: 11. CDR3 bases: TGTGCCAGCAGCGCTGCCCTTATGACAGGGGGGACAGATACGCAGTATTTT. It codes for CASSAALMTGGTDTQYF.

This clone was recorded once. CDR3 amino acids: CASSPDRGHYQPQHF. DNA for the CDR3: TGTGCCAGCAGTCCGGACAGGGGGCATTATCAGCCCCAGCATTTT. The genes are TRBV6-5 and TRBJ1-5; 11 bases line up with TRBD1. The CDR3 is 15 residues long. Unmatched junction bases numbered 5, after V lost 5 bases and J lost 5 bases. CDR1 and CDR2 from the germline V gene are MNHEY and SVGAGI.

The chain has TRBV2 and TRBJ2-3, with 15 bases fitting TRBD2. Germline assignment: CDR1 SNHLY and CDR2 FYNNEI. This CDR3 is 17 amino acids long. V gave up 5 bases and J gave up 7 bases; unmatched junction bases: 10. The CDR3 nucleotides read TGTGCCAGCAGTACCCGACCGGGACTAGCGGGGGGTAATACGCAGTATTTT. Amino acid sequence: CASSTRPGLAGGNTQYF.